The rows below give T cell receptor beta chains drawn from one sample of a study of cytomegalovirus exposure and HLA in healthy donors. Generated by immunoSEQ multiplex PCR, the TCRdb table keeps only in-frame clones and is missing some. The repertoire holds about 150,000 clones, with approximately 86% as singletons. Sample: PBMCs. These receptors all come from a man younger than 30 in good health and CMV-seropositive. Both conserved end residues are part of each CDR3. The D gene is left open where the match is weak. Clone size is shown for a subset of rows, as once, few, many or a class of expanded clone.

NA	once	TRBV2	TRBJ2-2	TGTGCCAGCAGTGTCGGTAGCGCGAACACCGGGGAGCTGTTTTTT	CASSVGSANTGELFF
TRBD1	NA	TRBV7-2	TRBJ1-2	TGTGCCAGCAGCGCGGACAGGACTAACTATGGCTACACCTTC	CASSADRTNYGYTF
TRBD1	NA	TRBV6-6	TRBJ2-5	TGTGCCAGCATCAAGTCCGGGACAGGGGGTTGGGAGACCCAGTACTTC	CASIKSGTGGWETQYF
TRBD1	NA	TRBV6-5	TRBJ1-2	TGTGCCAGCAGTTACTCGTACGGACAGGGAGCTTGGTTATACACCTTC	CASSYSYGQGAWLYTF
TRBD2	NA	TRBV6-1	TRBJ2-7	TGTGCCAGCAGTGATTCAGCGGGGGGTTGGTTCTACGAGCAGTACTTC	CASSDSAGGWFYEQYF
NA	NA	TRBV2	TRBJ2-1	TGTGCCAGCAGTGCGGGGAGTAGTCTTTACAATGAGCAGTTCTTC	CASSAGSSLYNEQFF
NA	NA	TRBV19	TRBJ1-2	TGTGCCAGTAGTAATACAGGTTCTTCACGCTATGGCTACACCTTC	CASSNTGSSRYGYTF
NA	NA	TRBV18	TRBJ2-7	TGTGCCAGCTCACCCCCCTCTTCGGGGAGGACCTCCTACGAGCAGTACTTC	CASSPPSSGRTSYEQYF
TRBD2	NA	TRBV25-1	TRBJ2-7	TGTGCCAGCAGATCTAGCGGGAGCACCTACGAGCAGTACTTC	CASRSSGSTYEQYF
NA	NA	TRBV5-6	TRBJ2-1	TGTGCCAGCAGGCGCGACAGATACTCCTACAATGAGCAGTTCTTC	CASRRDRYSYNEQFF
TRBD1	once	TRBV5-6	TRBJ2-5	TGTGCCAGCAGCCGACCACAGGGGCGGGAGACCCAGTACTTC	CASSRPQGRETQYF
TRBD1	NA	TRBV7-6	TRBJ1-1	TGTGCCAGCAGCTTAGCTTTACAGGGGAATACTGAAGCTTTCTTT	CASSLALQGNTEAFF
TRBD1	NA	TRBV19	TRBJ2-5	TGTGCCAGTACCCCGCGGACAGGGGGGAAAGAGACCCAGTACTTC	CASTPRTGGKETQYF
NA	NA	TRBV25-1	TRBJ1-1	TGTGCCAGCAGTGTGAGGAACACTGAAGCTTTCTTT	CASSVRNTEAFF
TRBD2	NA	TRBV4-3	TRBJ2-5	TGCGCCAGCAGCCAAGATCCAGCCGGCGGGGGGGAGACCCAGTACTTC	CASSQDPAGGGETQYF
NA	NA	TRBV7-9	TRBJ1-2	TGTGCCAGCAGCTTAGTCTTGACAGAGAGTAACTATGGCTACACCTTC	CASSLVLTESNYGYTF
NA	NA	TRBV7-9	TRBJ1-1	TGTGCCAGCAGCCTTCCCTCGGACAGTATGAACACTGAAGCTTTCTTT	CASSLPSDSMNTEAFF
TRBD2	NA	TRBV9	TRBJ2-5	TGTGCCAGCAGCGGTTCTAGCGGGATGTACCAAGAGACCCAGTACTTC	CASSGSSGMYQETQYF
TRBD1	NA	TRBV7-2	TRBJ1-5	TGTGCCAGCAGCTTAGTGGACAGGACCAATCAGCCCCAGCATTTT	CASSLVDRTNQPQHF
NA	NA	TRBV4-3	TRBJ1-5	TGCGCCAGCAGCCAAGACAGGGGCGGAGTCGGACAGCCCCAGCATTTT	CASSQDRGGVGQPQHF
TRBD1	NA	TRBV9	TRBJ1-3	TGTGCCAGCAGCGGCGGACAGGGTGTGGACACCATATATTTT	CASSGGQGVDTIYF
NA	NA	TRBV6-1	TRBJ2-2	TGTGCCAGCAGGGAGCGGACCGGGGAGCTGTTTTTT	CASRERTGELFF
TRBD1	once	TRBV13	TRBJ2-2	TGTGCCAGCAGCTTAAACCCCTTGGGACAGGGTCTCCTGAACACCGGGGAGCTGTTTTTT	CASSLNPLGQGLLNTGELFF
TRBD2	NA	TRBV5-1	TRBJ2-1	TGCGCCAGCAGCTTGGAACCTTCCGGGAGGGCCGGCAATGAGCAGTTCTTC	CASSLEPSGRAGNEQFF
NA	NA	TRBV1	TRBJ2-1	TGCACCAGCAGCCATGGGACTAGCGGGGGGGAAAGCTCCTACAATGAGCAGTTCTTC	CTSSHGTSGGESSYNEQFF
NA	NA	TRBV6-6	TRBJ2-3	TGTGCCAGCAGTTACGAGGGCCCGGGGGCAGATACGCAGTATTTT	CASSYEGPGADTQYF
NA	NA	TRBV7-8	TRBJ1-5	TGTGCCAGCAGCCCGGAGGGAAGGGCGGCCCAGCATTTT	CASSPEGRAAQHF